This T cell receptor (beta chain) was identified in a study of T cell responses to AZD1222 COVID-19 vaccine. Study results and limitations: Seropositivity was recorded at baseline in only a handful of AZD1222 recipients. Close to half of all spike-specific TCRs reportedly target regions of the variants that are unmutated. Females made up more of the donors, who were largely white British, and clonal diversity may have come out too low.

The CDR3 sequence is 16 residues long. From germline, CDR1 is MGHRA and CDR2 YSYEKL. Unmatched junction bases numbered 13, after V lost 4 bases and J lost 9 bases. Clones were sequenced by immunoSEQ multiplex PCR, and TCRdb holds only the in-frame ones, with some missing. The sample lists under 150,000 clones; roughly 92% were seen once. Concerning this clone: The antigen is unknown.

The specimen comprised peripheral blood, sampled on day 0 of AZD1222 vaccination. The receptor's source is an adult in good health. This rearrangement joins TRBV4-1 to TRBJ2-1; 9 positions match TRBD2. The CDR3 DNA sequence: TGCGCCAGCAGCCGCCTAGCGCGGGAGGGCCGTAGTGAGCAGTTCTTC. Its translation is CASSRLAREGRSEQFF.